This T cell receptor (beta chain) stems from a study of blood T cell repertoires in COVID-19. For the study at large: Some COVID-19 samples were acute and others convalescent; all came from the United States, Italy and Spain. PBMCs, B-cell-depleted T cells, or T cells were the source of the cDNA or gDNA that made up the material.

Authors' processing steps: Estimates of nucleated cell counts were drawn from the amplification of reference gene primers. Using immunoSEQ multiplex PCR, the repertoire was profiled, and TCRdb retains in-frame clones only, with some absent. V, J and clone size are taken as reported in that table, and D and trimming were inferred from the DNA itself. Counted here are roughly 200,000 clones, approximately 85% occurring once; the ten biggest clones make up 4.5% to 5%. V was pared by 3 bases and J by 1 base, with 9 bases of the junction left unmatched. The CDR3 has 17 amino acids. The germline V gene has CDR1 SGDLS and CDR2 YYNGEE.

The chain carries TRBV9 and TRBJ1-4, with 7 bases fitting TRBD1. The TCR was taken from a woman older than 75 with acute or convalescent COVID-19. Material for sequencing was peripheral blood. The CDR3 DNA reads TGTGCCAGCAGCGCGGGAGAGAGGACAGGAACTAATGAAAAACTGTTTTTT. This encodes CASSAGERTGTNEKLFF.